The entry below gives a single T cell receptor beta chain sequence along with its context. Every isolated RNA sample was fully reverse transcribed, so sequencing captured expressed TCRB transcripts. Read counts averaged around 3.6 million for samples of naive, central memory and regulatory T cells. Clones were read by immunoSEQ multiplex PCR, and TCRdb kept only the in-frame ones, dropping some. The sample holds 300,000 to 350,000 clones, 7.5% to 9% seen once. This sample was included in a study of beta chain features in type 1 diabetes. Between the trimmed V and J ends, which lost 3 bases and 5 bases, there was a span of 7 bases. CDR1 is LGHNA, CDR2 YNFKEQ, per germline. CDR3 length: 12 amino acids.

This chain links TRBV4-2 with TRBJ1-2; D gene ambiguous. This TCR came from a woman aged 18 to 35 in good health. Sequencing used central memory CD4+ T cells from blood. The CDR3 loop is CASSQAQYGYTF. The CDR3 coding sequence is TGTGCCAGCAGCCAGGCCCAGTATGGCTACACCTTC.